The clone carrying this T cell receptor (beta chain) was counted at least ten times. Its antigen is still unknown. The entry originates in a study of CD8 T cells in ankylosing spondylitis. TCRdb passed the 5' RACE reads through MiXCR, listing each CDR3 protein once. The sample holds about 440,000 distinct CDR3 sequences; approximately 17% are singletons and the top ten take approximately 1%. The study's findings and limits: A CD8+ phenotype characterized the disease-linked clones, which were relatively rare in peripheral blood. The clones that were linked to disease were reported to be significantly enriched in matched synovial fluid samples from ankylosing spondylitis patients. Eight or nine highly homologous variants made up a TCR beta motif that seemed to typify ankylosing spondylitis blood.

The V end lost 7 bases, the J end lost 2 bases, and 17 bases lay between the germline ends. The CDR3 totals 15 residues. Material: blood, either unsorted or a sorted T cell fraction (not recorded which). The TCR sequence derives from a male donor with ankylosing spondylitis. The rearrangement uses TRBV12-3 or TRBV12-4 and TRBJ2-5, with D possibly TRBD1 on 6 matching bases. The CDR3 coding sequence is TGTGCCAGCAATTGGGACATGGCTTTTCAAGAGACCCAGTACTTC. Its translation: CASNWDMAFQETQYF.